This is a list of T cell receptor beta chains from one sample in a study of shared clonotypes between healthy human individuals. TCRdb's copy holds only in-frame clones and misses some; the assay was immunoSEQ multiplex PCR. The data show 1.5 million to 1.9 million clones, with roughly 98% seen just once and about 0.4% held by the top ten. Source material: naive CD4+ T cells sorted from blood. These receptors all stem from a man in his thirties or forties in good health. The CDR3 runs from the conserved cysteine through the conserved F or W. A D gene is named only where the DNA matches it firmly. Size is stated for part of the rows, as once, few or many counts, or as a class when the clone is expanded.

abundance,j_gene,d_gene,len,v_gene,CDR3nt,CDR3aa
NA,TRBJ2-1,TRBD2,17,TRBV28,TGTGCCAGCCGAAGGACTAGCGGGAGGGCCGGGTTCTATGAGCAGTTCTTC,CASRRTSGRAGFYEQFF
NA,TRBJ1-3,NA,15,TRBV7-3,TGTGCCAGCAGCTCGGACGGACTCTCTGGAAACACCATATATTTT,CASSSDGLSGNTIYF
NA,TRBJ1-3,NA,13,TRBV9,TGTGCCAGCAGCGAGGGAACCAGGAGGGACCTATATTTT,CASSEGTRRDLYF
NA,TRBJ2-7,NA,17,TRBV5-5,TGTGCCAGCAGCTCGATTCTCCCCTGGACACCCGTCGACGAGCAGTACTTC,CASSSILPWTPVDEQYF
NA,TRBJ2-5,NA,13,TRBV6-5,TGTGCCAGCAGGGAGGGGGGAAGTAAGACCCAGTACTTC,CASREGGSKTQYF
NA,TRBJ2-7,TRBD1,16,TRBV10-1,TGCGCCAGCAGTGCGGGACAGCAGTTCGTCAGCGGCGAGCAGTACTTC,CASSAGQQFVSGEQYF
NA,TRBJ2-5,NA,13,TRBV18,TGTGCCAGCTCAAAGCCGGGCGAAGAGACCCAGTACTTC,CASSKPGEETQYF
NA,TRBJ2-7,NA,15,TRBV27,TGTGCCAGCAGTTTTTCGCCCCCTCGGACCTACGAGCAGTACTTC,CASSFSPPRTYEQYF
once,TRBJ1-5,NA,15,TRBV2,TGTGCCAGCAGTGAGTTGACGGACAGCAATCAGCCCCAGCATTTT,CASSELTDSNQPQHF
NA,TRBJ2-2,TRBD1,14,TRBV11-2,TGTGCCAGCAGCTCGGGACAGGTGGCCGGGGAGCTGTTTTTT,CASSSGQVAGELFF
once,TRBJ1-1,NA,13,TRBV11-3,TGTGCCAGCAGCGGGCAGGATCCCACTGAAGCTTTCTTT,CASSGQDPTEAFF
NA,TRBJ2-7,NA,14,TRBV5-1,TGCGCCAGCAGCTTGTCAGGGGAAGTCTACGAGCAGTACTTC,CASSLSGEVYEQYF
NA,TRBJ2-1,NA,13,TRBV29-1,TGCAGCGTTGGAGGGGGGCCTTACAATGAGCAGTTCTTC,CSVGGGPYNEQFF
NA,TRBJ2-2,TRBD2,16,TRBV11-2,TGTGCCAGCAGCTACAGGACTAGCGGGCTCACCGGGGAGCTGTTTTTT,CASSYRTSGLTGELFF
NA,TRBJ2-3,TRBD2,15,TRBV10-3,TGTGCCATCATGGGGCGGGAGGGTCACACAGATACGCAGTATTTT,CAIMGREGHTDTQYF
NA,TRBJ2-6,NA,15,TRBV18,TGTGCCAGCTCACAGTCGGAGGGTGGGGCCAACGTCCTGACTTTC,CASSQSEGGANVLTF